The text below deals with one T cell receptor beta chain. Antigen specificity is unknown. CD4+ cells of the naive, central memory, regulatory and stem cell-like memory types were sorted via CD45RO/CCR7/CD25/CD127/CD95/CD27. The entry originates in a study of beta chain features in type 1 diabetes. Study-wide results and caveats: Shortening of TCRB CDR3s, moderate but significant, appeared in all four CD4+ subsets of Type 1 diabetes patients. When VDJ junctions were examined, type 1 diabetes patients showed fewer insertions and more deletions.

The trim removed 0 bases at V and 2 bases at J, leaving 6 bases unmatched. Looked up from germline, CDR1 is SGDLS and CDR2 is YYNGEE. The CDR3 has 16 amino acids. Sequenced material consisted of expressed TCRB transcripts (all of the isolated RNA was reverse transcribed). TCRdb's copy holds only in-frame clones and misses some; the assay was immunoSEQ multiplex PCR. The repertoire holds hundreds of thousands of clones, around 15% seen once, with 0.035% to 0.04% in the top ten. This clonotype originated in a young man with type 1 diabetes. Sequencing used naive CD4+ T cells from blood. The gene calls are TRBV9 and TRBJ2-5; 8 positions match TRBD2. The CDR3 here is CASSVGPASGQETQYF. DNA for the CDR3: TGTGCCAGCAGCGTAGGACCGGCTAGCGGGCAAGAGACCCAGTACTTC.